This T cell receptor (beta chain) was captured by sequencing in a study of shared clonotypes between healthy human individuals. Study summary: Each donor contributed plates that comprised three CD4 naive, three CD4 memory, two CD8 naive and one CD8 memory. General study points: Larger estimated richness was generally seen in naive subsets than in memory subsets.

A note on this clone: Its antigen remains unknown.

In germline, CDR1 is MGHDK, CDR2 SYGVNS. The CDR3 runs 14 residues. Trimming left V 7 bases short and J 7 bases short, with 14 bases between. The data were produced by immunoSEQ multiplex PCR, yet TCRdb's version contains in-frame clones alone and is incomplete. This sample has 2,500,000 or so clones, with more than 85% found just once. Sequencing was done on a sample of naive CD4+ T cells from PBMCs. Subset given: CD45RA+ positively selected. This sequence joins TRBV25-1 and TRBJ2-6; D unresolved. The clonotype was recovered from a man aged 18 to 30 in good health. Some clones in this sample may be carry-over from other donors' samples. CDR3 DNA sequence: TGTGCCAGCATGCCCCCGACAACAGCCAACGTCCTGACTTTC. This encodes CASMPPTTANVLTF.